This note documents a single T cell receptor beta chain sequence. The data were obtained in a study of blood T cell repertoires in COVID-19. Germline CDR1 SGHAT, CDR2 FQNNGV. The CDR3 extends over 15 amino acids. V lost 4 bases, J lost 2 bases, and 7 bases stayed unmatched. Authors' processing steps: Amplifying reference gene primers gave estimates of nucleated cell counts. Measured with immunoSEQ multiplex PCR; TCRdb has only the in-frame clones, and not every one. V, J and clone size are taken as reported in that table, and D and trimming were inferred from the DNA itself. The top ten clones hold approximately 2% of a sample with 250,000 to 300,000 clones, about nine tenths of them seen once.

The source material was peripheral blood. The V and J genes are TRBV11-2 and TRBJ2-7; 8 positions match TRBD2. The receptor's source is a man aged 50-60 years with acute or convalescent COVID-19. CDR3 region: CASSSRERGTYEQYF. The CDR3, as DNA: TGTGCCAGCAGCTCCCGGGAGCGGGGGACCTACGAGCAGTACTTC.